A single sample gave rise to the 24 T cell receptor beta chains below, sequenced in a study of response to subunit inactivated influenza vaccine. TCRdb re-called the RT-PCR reads with MiXCR, one entry per CDR3 protein. Here the sample spans about 830,000 distinct CDR3 sequences, approximately 17% being singletons. This material consisted of PBMCs from blood, taken 5 days after vaccination. The receptors come from a man between 45 and 60 years old who received an inactivated influenza vaccine.

This chain uses TRBV15 with TRBJ2-1; weak D call: TRBD2 (6 bases). This CDR3 is built from 16 residues. V was trimmed by 0 bases and J by 4 bases, leaving 13 bases between them. The germline V gene encodes CDR1 LNHNV and CDR2 YYDKDF (reference sequence). The CDR3 here is CATSRDRLAQYNEQFF. CDR3 DNA: TGTGCCACCAGCAGAGATCGGCTAGCGCAATACAATGAGCAGTTCTTC.

The gene calls are TRBV12-3 or TRBV12-4 and TRBJ2-1; TRBD2 agrees at 7 bases. This CDR3 has 15 amino acids. V shed 1 base and J 9 bases; nucleotides not matched to a gene: 9. CDR3 sequence: CASSLGGGSGGEQFF. The CDR3, as DNA: TGTGCCAGCAGTTTAGGTGGCGGGAGCGGTGGTGAGCAGTTCTTC.

The chain carries TRBV12-3 or TRBV12-4 and TRBJ2-1; TRBD1 agrees at 9 bases. The CDR3 extends over 13 amino acids. J gave up 7 bases and V 7 bases, and 5 bases lay outside the gene matches. CDR3 nucleotides: TGTGCCAGCAACCCCGGGACAGGGAATGAGCAGTTCTTC. Encoded protein: CASNPGTGNEQFF.

The V call is TRBV5-1, the J call TRBJ2-2, with D possibly called TRBD1 or TRBD2 (6 bases each). The CDR3 sequence is 19 residues long. Germline lookup yields CDR1 SGHRS and CDR2 YFSETQ. V shed 0 bases and J shed 3 bases, with 21 bases lying between them. CDR3 in amino acids: CASSLESDLGGRYTGELFF. For the CDR3, the DNA is TGCGCCAGCAGCTTGGAGTCGGATTTGGGGGGCCGATACACCGGGGAGCTGTTTTTT.

This clonotype appeared a few times. The genes are TRBV28 and TRBJ1-5, with D possibly being TRBD1 (5 bases). There are 17 residues in the CDR3. Per the germline V gene, CDR1 is MDHEN and CDR2 is SYDVKM. V dropped 5 bases and J dropped 2 bases, with 19 bases sitting between them. The CDR3 here is CASSPTHMSGRNQPQHF. CDR3 nucleotides: TGTGCCAGCAGTCCAACCCATATGTCGGGACGCAATCAGCCCCAGCATTTT.

This clonotype has a count of ten or more. The chain has TRBV29-1 and TRBJ2-7, with 7 bases matching TRBD2. This CDR3 has 14 amino acids. V shed 7 bases and J 3 bases; nucleotides not matched to a gene: 12. Looked up from germline, CDR1 is SQVTM and CDR2 is ANQGSEA. CDR3 sequence: CSAQKRGRGYEQYF. The CDR3 DNA is TGCAGCGCCCAAAAGCGGGGCCGAGGCTACGAGCAGTACTTC.

The table lists this clonotype with many counts. V and J are TRBV7-2 and TRBJ2-3, with D perhaps matching TRBD2 (5 bases). The V gene lost 8 bases and the J gene lost 3 bases, with 15 bases spanning the gap. The CDR3 loop spans 14 amino acids. Germline CDR1 and CDR2: SGHTA and FQGNSA. CDR3 residues: CASARDLGTDTQYF. In DNA form, the CDR3 reads TGTGCCAGCGCCCGGGATCTCGGGACAGATACGCAGTATTTT.

The chain uses TRBV20-1 and TRBJ1-3; no clear D. Germline CDR1 and CDR2: DFQATT and SNEGSKA (reference sequence). The length of the CDR3 is 14 residues. Trimming cost V 1 base and J 2 bases, with 9 bases left between them. Here the CDR3 DNA reads TGCAGTGCTAGAGTTTCCCAGACTGGAAACACCATATATTTT. It specifies CSARVSQTGNTIYF.

The sample holds a few counts of this clonotype. J is TRBJ2-1 and V is TRBV24-1; 8 nucleotides line up with TRBD1. J was trimmed by 3 bases and V by 1 base; bases with no gene match: 4. Per germline, CDR1 KGHDR and CDR2 SFDVKD. This CDR3 contains 16 residues. CDR3 sequence: CATSDFEDRGYNEQFF. In DNA form, the CDR3 reads TGTGCCACCAGTGATTTTGAAGACAGGGGCTACAATGAGCAGTTCTTC.

Only a few counts were recorded for this clonotype. The J gene is TRBJ2-1, the V gene TRBV3-1; the match to TRBD2 covers 8 bases. Germline CDR1 LGHDT, CDR2 YNNKEL (reference sequence). The CDR3 is 16 amino acids. Losses at the gene ends were 0 bases for V and 6 bases for J; bases not matched to a gene: 7. DNA for the CDR3: TGTGCCAGCAGCCAAGAGGGACTAGGGGGTCCCAATGAGCAGTTCTTC. Translated: CASSQEGLGGPNEQFF.

This chain joins TRBV5-5 and TRBJ2-3, with a weak D call TRBD2 (6 bases). The germline gives CDR1 SGHKS, CDR2 YYEKEE (reference sequence). V lost 0 bases and J lost 4, with 15 bases in between. The CDR3 is made up of 16 amino acids. CDR3 coding DNA: TGTGCCAGCAGCTTGGCCCCGATAACGGGGGCAGATACGCAGTATTTT. Translated, it gives CASSLAPITGADTQYF.

Many counts were recorded for this clonotype. V is TRBV29-1 and J is TRBJ2-4, with D perhaps TRBD2 (5 bases). The CDR3 totals 14 residues. The V gene's germline CDR1 is SQVTM and CDR2 ANQGSEA. The ends were cut back, 2 bases at V and 1 base at J, with 9 bases in the middle. CDR3 region: CSVETRGAKNIQYF. DNA for the CDR3: TGCAGCGTTGAAACTCGAGGGGCCAAAAACATTCAGTACTTC.

CDR3 in amino acids: CASSPGTGGMRETQYF. The CDR3 DNA reads TGCGCCAGCAGCCCCGGGACAGGGGGCATGCGGGAGACCCAGTACTTC. V usage is TRBV5-1 and J usage is TRBJ2-5, with 12 bases fitting TRBD1. CDR1 is SGHRS and CDR2 is YFSETQ in the germline V gene. The CDR3 has 16 amino acids. After removal of 4 bases from V and 5 bases from J, the junction contained 9 bases not matched to a gene.

This clonotype has only a few counts. The rearrangement uses TRBV25-1 and TRBJ1-2; D call uncertain. From germline, CDR1 is MGHDK and CDR2 SYGVNS. The germline V and J ends were trimmed by 3 bases and 11 bases, with 19 bases remaining between them. This CDR3 has 14 amino acids. CDR3 nucleotides: TGTGCCAGCAGTGAGGGGTATTTAGGAGGGATGTACACCTTC. Translating it yields CASSEGYLGGMYTF.

Only a few counts were recorded for this clonotype. The CDR3 region has the DNA TGCGCCAGCAGCCCGGGACTAGCGACAAACACAGATACGCAGTATTTT. Translation: CASSPGLATNTDTQYF. The chain employs TRBV4-3 and TRBJ2-3; 10 bases fit TRBD2. CDR1 LGHNA and CDR2 YSLEER come from the germline V gene. The V segment lost 4 bases and the J segment 2 bases; nucleotides outside the gene matches: 6. The CDR3 consists of 16 residues.

This clonotype has more than one count but fewer than ten. The chain employs TRBV5-1 and TRBJ2-3; no firm D call. This CDR3 has 15 amino acids. CDR1 is SGHRS, CDR2 YFSETQ, per germline. Trimming removed 0 bases at V and 6 bases at J, with 14 bases between. CDR3 sequence: CASSLADLSGDTQYF. The CDR3 nucleotides read TGCGCCAGCAGCTTGGCCGATCTATCCGGGGATACGCAGTATTTT.

This clonotype was detected many times. The chain has TRBV6-5 and TRBJ2-1, with unresolved D. The V gene's germline CDR1 is MNHEY and CDR2 SVGAGI. CDR3 length: 15 amino acids. Trimming stripped 0 bases from V and 5 bases from J, with 11 bases between. CDR3 protein: CASSYSVGPDNEQFF. In DNA, the CDR3 is TGTGCCAGCAGTTACTCAGTTGGACCAGACAATGAGCAGTTCTTC.

This clonotype was counted only a few times. The chain is built from TRBV27 and TRBJ2-7; a weak D match, TRBD2 (5 bases). The CDR3 contains 14 residues. Between the trimmed V and J ends, which lost 5 bases and 6 bases, there was a span of 17 bases. Germline CDR1 is MNHEY and CDR2 is SMNVEV (reference sequence). CDR3 sequence (DNA): TGTGCCAGCAGTCCATTAGTTCAACGGGGCGAGCAGTACTTC. This sequence encodes CASSPLVQRGEQYF.

This clonotype has only a few counts. V is TRBV29-1 and J is TRBJ1-1; 7 bases fit TRBD1. This CDR3 has 13 residues. Trimming at V came to 3 bases and at J to 3 bases, leaving 4 bases not matched to a gene. Germline V gene data show CDR1 as SQVTM and CDR2 as ANQGSEA. CDR3 in DNA: TGCAGCGTTGAGGGCAGGGGGTACACTGAAGCTTTCTTT. It specifies CSVEGRGYTEAFF.

Comment on this clonotype: The germline gene is not matched at one end of the junction; a read error may be the cause. The chain is built from TRBV2 and TRBJ2-1; 11 bases align to TRBD2. The length of the CDR3 is 18 residues. CDR1 and CDR2 (germline): SNHLY, FYNNEI. Here the CDR3 DNA reads TGTACCAGCAGTTCCGGGACTAGCGGCCACCTTACCTACAATGAGCAGTTCTTC. Encoded protein: CTSSSGTSGHLTYNEQFF.

The chain is built from TRBV7-2 and TRBJ1-1; no definite D call. Trimming pared 1 base from V and 10 bases from J, leaving 19 bases between. The germline CDR1 and CDR2 sequences are SGHTA and FQGNSA. CDR3 length: 15 residues. The CDR3 bases are TGTGCCAGCAGCTTAGGGAGGGCGTCGAGCACTAGAGCTTTCTTT. It codes for CASSLGRASSTRAFF.

The chain combines TRBV29-1 with TRBJ1-1; TRBD1 agrees at 9 bases. V gave up 7 bases and J gave up 6 bases; unmatched junction bases: 6. Germline loops: CDR1 SQVTM, CDR2 ANQGSEA. The CDR3 covers 12 residues. The CDR3 nucleotides are TGCAGCGCCGACAGGGGGATGGCTGAAGCTTTCTTT. Encoded protein: CSADRGMAEAFF.

This chain connects TRBV4-1 to TRBJ2-3, with D maybe TRBD1 (5 bases). The CDR3 is 17 residues long. The V end lost 3 bases, the J end lost 5 bases, and 21 bases lay between the germline ends. CDR1 is MGHRA and CDR2 is YSYEKL in the germline V gene. CDR3 sequence reads: CASSQIADPRQGDTQYF. For the CDR3, the DNA is TGCGCCAGCAGCCAGATTGCGGACCCCCGGCAGGGAGATACGCAGTATTTT.

There are a few counts of this clonotype. This rearrangement joins TRBV4-3 to TRBJ2-5, with D perhaps matching TRBD1 (5 bases). The germline V and J ends were trimmed by 0 bases and 5 bases, with 16 bases remaining between them. Per the germline V gene, CDR1 is LGHNA and CDR2 is YSLEER. This CDR3 is 16 amino acids long. The CDR3 DNA reads TGCGCCAGCAGCCAAGAGGTCCAGGGCGTGTTTGAGACCCAGTACTTC. It translates to CASSQEVQGVFETQYF.